These 8 T cell receptor beta chains share one sample of origin, sequenced in a study of T-cell reconstitution after alpha-beta-depleted transplantation in children. For TCRbeta, the library was prepared with unique molecular identifiers. One entry per CDR3 protein results from TCRdb running MiXCR on the PCR reads. Altogether fewer than 200,000 distinct CDR3 sequences are present, about 6.4% being singletons, with the ten largest covering about 2.9%. Sequences were derived from PBMCs from the stem cell graft donor, sampled from the stem cell graft. These receptors came from a human donor who donated a stem cell graft to a child with Wiskott-Aldrich syndrome.

This clonotype was found many times. The V and J genes are TRBV11-2 and TRBJ2-7; 10 bases align to TRBD1. The germline V gene encodes CDR1 SGHAT and CDR2 FQNNGV. The V segment lost 3 bases and the J segment 3 bases; nucleotides outside the gene matches: 8. The CDR3 contains 16 residues. CDR3 in DNA: TGTGCCAGCAGCTTGTCCGGGACAGGGGCTTTCTACGAGCAGTACTTC. Its protein product is CASSLSGTGAFYEQYF.

This clonotype has ten or more counts. The gene calls are TRBV7-2 and TRBJ2-3; no clear D gene. The length of the CDR3 is 12 residues. V shed 5 bases and J shed 0 bases, with 3 bases lying between them. Germline V gene sequence: CDR1 SGHTA, CDR2 FQGNSA. As DNA, the CDR3 is TGTGCCAGCAGCACCAGCACAGATACGCAGTATTTT. The encoded protein is CASSTSTDTQYF.

This clonotype was found many times. This chain uses TRBV6-5 with TRBJ1-1; a possible D gene is TRBD1 (6 bases). The CDR3 spans 14 residues. V shed 2 bases and J shed 2 bases, with 9 bases lying between them. In germline, CDR1 is MNHEY, CDR2 SVGAGI. This CDR3 is CASSYLTGNTEAFF. The DNA for the CDR3 is TGTGCCAGCAGTTACCTGACAGGCAACACTGAAGCTTTCTTT.

Many counts were recorded for this clonotype. The rearrangement links TRBV7-9 to TRBJ2-3, with D tentatively TRBD2 (6 bases). V lost 3 bases and J lost 6, with 10 bases in between. CDR3 length: 13 amino acids. Germline CDR1 reads SEHNR; CDR2 reads FQNEAQ (reference sequence). The CDR3 sequence: CASSLGGADTQYF. CDR3 nucleotide sequence: TGTGCCAGCAGCTTGGGCGGGGCCGATACGCAGTATTTT.

A remark on this clonotype: Just one base apart from a much larger clone, this may be a read error. This chain uses TRBV7-2 with TRBJ2-1; 8 nucleotides match TRBD2. There are 15 residues in the CDR3. Unmatched junction bases numbered 9, after V lost 3 bases and J lost 8 bases. Germline loops: CDR1 SGHTA, CDR2 FQGNSA. The CDR3 protein is CASSFRAGVDDEQFF. CDR3 coding DNA: TGTGCCAGCAGCTTCAGAGCGGGAGTCGACGATGAGCAGTTCTTC.

V gene TRBV28 combines with J gene TRBJ2-3, with a weak D call TRBD2 (6 bases). Germline lookup yields CDR1 MDHEN and CDR2 SYDVKM. The CDR3 is 15 amino acids. The V end lost 2 bases, the J end lost 2 bases, and 11 bases lay between the germline ends. The CDR3, as DNA: TGTGCCAGCAGTTTAAGCGGGTTCATCACAGATACGCAGTATTTT. It translates to CASSLSGFITDTQYF.

This clonotype was picked up many times. J is TRBJ2-3 and V is TRBV20-1; TRBD2 aligns across 7 bases. The CDR3 spans 15 residues. The V segment lost 1 base and the J segment 1 base; nucleotides outside the gene matches: 5. CDR1 is DFQATT and CDR2 is SNEGSKA in the germline V gene (reference sequence). The CDR3, as DNA: TGCAGTGCTAGAGTGGCGGGAGAGGGCACAGATACGCAGTATTTT. Translating gives CSARVAGEGTDTQYF.

In its sample, this clonotype was seen many times. The genes are TRBV20-1 and TRBJ1-5; D possibly corresponds to TRBD1 (6 bases). The CDR3 runs to 15 residues. The V and J ends lost 1 base and 7 bases respectively, with 17 bases between them. The V gene's germline CDR1 is DFQATT and CDR2 SNEGSKA (reference sequence). CDR3 nucleotides: TGCAGTGCTAGAGTGTACGGGGGCGAATCCCAGCCCCAGCATTTT. Translation: CSARVYGGESQPQHF.